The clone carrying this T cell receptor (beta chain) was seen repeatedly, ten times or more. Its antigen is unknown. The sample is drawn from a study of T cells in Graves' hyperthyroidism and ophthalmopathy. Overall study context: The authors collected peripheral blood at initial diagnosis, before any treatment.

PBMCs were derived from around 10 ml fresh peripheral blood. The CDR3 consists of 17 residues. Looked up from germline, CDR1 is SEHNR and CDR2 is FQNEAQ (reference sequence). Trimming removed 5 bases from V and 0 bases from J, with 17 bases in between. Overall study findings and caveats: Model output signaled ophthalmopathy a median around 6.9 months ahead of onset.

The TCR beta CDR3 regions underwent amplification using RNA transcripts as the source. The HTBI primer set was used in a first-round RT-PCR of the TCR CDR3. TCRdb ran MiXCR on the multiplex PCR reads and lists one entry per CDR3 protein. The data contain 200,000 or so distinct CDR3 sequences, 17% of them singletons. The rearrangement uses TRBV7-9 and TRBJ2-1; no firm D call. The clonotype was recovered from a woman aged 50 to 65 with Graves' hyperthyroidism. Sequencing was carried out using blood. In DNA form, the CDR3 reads TGTGCCAGCAGCCAAACCTCCAACCCTAGCTCCTACAATGAGCAGTTCTTC. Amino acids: CASSQTSNPSSYNEQFF.